This T cell receptor beta chain was captured by sequencing in a study of CD8+CD57+ T cells in acquired aplastic anemia. Across the whole study: The average for DNA from sorted CD4+ and CD8+ cells was 3 to 4 ug.

Germline CDR1 LGHDT, CDR2 YNNKEL (reference sequence). Trimming stripped 0 bases from V and 0 bases from J, with 6 bases between. This CDR3 spans 15 amino acids. Genomic DNA acted as the template from which TCR beta VDJ combination and CDR3 sequence profiling were carried out. TCRdb used MiXCR to reprocess the reads, holding one entry per CDR3 protein. The sample holds under 150,000 distinct CDR3 sequences, 40% to 45% seen once. Study-level points and caveats: The number of CD8+ CDR3 sequences shared by patients and controls was about 30. In CD8+ cells, Simpson's diversity showed no significant difference between patients and controls.

Comment on this clonotype: What it binds is not known.

Sequenced material: sorted CD4+, CD8+, or CD8+CD57+ T cells (not recorded which) from PBMCs. The rearrangement uses TRBV3-1 and TRBJ1-5; D unresolved. This receptor was identified in a human donor in good health, serving as a control. The DNA of the CDR3 is TGTGCCAGCAGCCAAGATATCCGTAGCAATCAGCCCCAGCATTTT. It encodes CASSQDIRSNQPQHF.